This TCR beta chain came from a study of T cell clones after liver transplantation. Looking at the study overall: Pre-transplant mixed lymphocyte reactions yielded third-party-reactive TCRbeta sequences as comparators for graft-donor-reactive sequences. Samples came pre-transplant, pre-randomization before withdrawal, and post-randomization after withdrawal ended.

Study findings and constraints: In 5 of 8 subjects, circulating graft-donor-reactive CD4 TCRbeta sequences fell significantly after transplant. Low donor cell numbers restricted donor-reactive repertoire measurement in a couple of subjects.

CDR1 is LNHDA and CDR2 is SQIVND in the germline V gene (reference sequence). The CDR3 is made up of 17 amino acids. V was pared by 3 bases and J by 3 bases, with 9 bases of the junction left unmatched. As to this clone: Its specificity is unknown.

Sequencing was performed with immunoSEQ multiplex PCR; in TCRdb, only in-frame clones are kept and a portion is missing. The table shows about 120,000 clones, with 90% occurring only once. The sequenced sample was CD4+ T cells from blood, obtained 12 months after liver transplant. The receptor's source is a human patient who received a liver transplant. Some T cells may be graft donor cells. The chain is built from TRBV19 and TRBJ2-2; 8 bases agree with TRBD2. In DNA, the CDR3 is TGTGCCAGTAGTATCGGCGGGAGGCCCCTAGACACCGGGGAGCTGTTTTTT. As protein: CASSIGGRPLDTGELFF.